The 22 T cell receptor beta chains reported below all come from one sample, sequenced in a study of tumor and adjacent non-tumor tissue in lung cancer. This sample's RNA came from whole unsorted tissue. The library came from three nested PCR rounds adapted from ARM-PCR protocols. TCRdb passed the multiplex PCR reads through MiXCR, listing each CDR3 protein once. The table records approximately 120,000 distinct CDR3 sequences, roughly 77% of them present only once. The sequenced material came from lung tumor tissue. These receptors originate from a woman between 55 and 75 years old with non-small cell lung cancer.

CDR3 sequence reads: CASSLGASGEQFF. The CDR3 nucleotides are TGTGCCAGCAGTTTGGGGGCTAGCGGCGAGCAGTTCTTC. V is TRBV28 and J is TRBJ2-1; tentative D call: TRBD2 (7 bases). Germline V gene sequence: CDR1 MDHEN, CDR2 SYDVKM. The V gene lost 3 bases and the J gene lost 10 bases, with 13 bases spanning the gap. The CDR3 sequence is 13 residues long.

As to this clonotype: At one end, the junction sequence differs from germline, possibly due to a read error. The chain has TRBV11-3 and TRBJ2-1; D gene uncertain. The CDR3 has 17 amino acids. The germline V gene has CDR1 SGHNT and CDR2 YENEEA. CDR3 region: CVSNLELTSESHNEQFF. CDR3 nucleotide sequence: TGTGTCAGCAACTTAGAGTTGACCAGCGAGAGCCACAATGAGCAGTTCTTC.

As to this clonotype: The CDR3 end shows no conserved phenylalanine or tryptophan, and so a read error is likely. The chain uses TRBV28 and TRBJ1-1; D possibly corresponds to TRBD1 (6 bases). Trimming removed 6 bases at V and 3 bases at J, with 14 bases between. CDR1 MDHEN and CDR2 SYDVKM come from the germline V gene. CDR3 length: 14 amino acids. The CDR3 spells CASRRHREDTEAFC. The CDR3 DNA sequence: TGTGCCAGCAGGCGACACAGGGAGGACACTGAAGCTTTCTGT.

In the case of this clonotype: A single base separates this from a much larger clone, so it may be a read error. This chain joins TRBV20-1 and TRBJ2-3, with D perhaps TRBD2 (6 bases). This CDR3 spans 13 amino acids. Germline loops: CDR1 DFQATT, CDR2 SNEGSKA (reference sequence). CDR3 region: CSGRATSTDMQYF. CDR3 sequence (DNA): TGCAGTGGAAGGGCTACTAGCACAGATATGCAGTATTTT.

Regarding this clonotype: As the CDR3 is not closed by the conserved phenylalanine or tryptophan, this likely results from a read error. CDR3 coding DNA: TGTGCCAGCAGTTACCCGGTCGGCACTGAGGCTTTCTCT. Translated, it gives CASSYPVGTEAFS. This sequence joins TRBV6-6 and TRBJ1-1; D is unresolved. The germline V gene encodes CDR1 MNHNY and CDR2 SVGAGI (reference sequence). The CDR3 extends over 13 amino acids.

This clonotype has more than one count but fewer than ten. A single base separates this from a much larger clone, so it may be a read error. The chain employs TRBV20-1 and TRBJ2-5; TRBD2 aligns across 8 bases. The CDR3 is 15 residues long. With 5 bases clipped from V and 9 bases from J, the junction kept 17 bases outside the gene matches. Germline CDR1 DFQATT, CDR2 SNEGSKA (reference sequence). In DNA, the CDR3 is TGCAGTGCTCCCCCGACTAGCGTGGGGGGAAAGGCCCAGTACTTC. Translation gives CSAPPTSVGGKAQYF.

J is TRBJ1-3 and V is TRBV11-3; no clear D gene. Per the germline V gene, CDR1 is SGHNT and CDR2 is YENEEA. The CDR3 consists of 15 residues. Trimming pared 5 bases from V and 3 bases from J, leaving 14 bases between. Here the CDR3 DNA reads TGTGCCAGCAGCCCTAGAAAAATCTTTGGAAACACCATATATTTT. Protein: CASSPRKIFGNTIYF.

A note on this clonotype: One junction end disagrees with the germline gene, perhaps due to a read error. The chain links TRBV6-2 or TRBV6-3 to TRBJ1-5; D might be TRBD1 (7 bases). The DNA end is more similar to TRBJ2-3, so the J call may be wrong. The CDR3 covers 15 residues. Germline V lookup: CDR1 MNHEY, CDR2 SVGEGT. CDR3 in amino acids: CASKTDRDFNQPQYF. Written as DNA, the CDR3 is TGCGCCAGCAAGACAGACAGGGACTTCAATCAGCCCCAGTATTTT.

As for this clonotype: Being one base from a much bigger clone, this may be a read error. The genes are TRBV20-1 and TRBJ1-1; D unresolved. The V gene's germline CDR1 is DFQATT and CDR2 SNEGSKA (reference sequence). V was clipped by 8 bases and J by 0 bases, with 13 bases between them. The CDR3 totals 13 residues. CDR3 residues: CSTKPSVNTEAFF. Here the CDR3 DNA reads TGCAGTACTAAGCCCTCGGTGAACACTGAAGCTTTCTTT.

The genes are TRBV9 and TRBJ2-6, with TRBD2 identical over 7 bases. Germline V gives CDR1 SGDLS, CDR2 YYNGEE. This CDR3 comprises 16 residues. V shed 4 bases and J 3 bases; nucleotides not matched to a gene: 7. This CDR3 reads CASSILGGCGANVLTF. The CDR3 nucleotides read TGTGCCAGCAGCATACTGGGAGGGTGTGGGGCCAACGTCCTGACTTTC.

The chain joins TRBV11-3 to TRBJ1-5; TRBD1 matches at 9 bases. The CDR3 is 13 residues long. V trimming: 9 bases; J trimming: 16 bases; junction bases outside the gene matches: 16. The germline V gene encodes CDR1 SGHNT and CDR2 YENEEA. CDR3 nucleotide sequence: TGTGCCAGTAGCCCGGACAGGGGTCAGCGCCAACATTTT. Residues: CASSPDRGQRQHF. The variable domain in full, completed from reference TRBV11-3 and TRBJ1-5, reads EAGVVQSPRYKIIEKKQPVAFWCNPISGHNTLYWYLQNLGQGPELLIRYENEEAVDDSQLPKDRFSAERLKGVDSTLKIQPAELGDSAVYLCASSPDRGQRQHFGDGTRLSIL.

With respect to this clonotype: One end of the junction varies from germline; a read error may be responsible. The chain couples TRBV4-3 to TRBJ2-2, with D maybe TRBD2 (5 bases). CDR1 and CDR2 (germline): LGHNA, YSLEER. This CDR3 spans 16 amino acids. CDR3 nucleotide sequence: TGTCCCAGCAGCCAAGGGCCAGAGGGAAACACCGGGGAGCTGTTTTTT. Its protein is CPSSQGPEGNTGELFF.

Concerning this clonotype: A much larger clone is a single base away; this may be a read error. This sequence joins TRBV10-3 and TRBJ2-3, with unresolved D. Germline values: CDR1 ENHRY, CDR2 SYGVKD. The CDR3 loop spans 14 amino acids. V shed 5 bases and J shed 2 bases, with 11 bases lying between them. DNA for the CDR3: TGTGCCATCAGTACGGCAGAACACACAGATACGCAGTATTTT. As protein: CAISTAEHTDTQYF.

Concerning this clonotype: A much bigger clone sits one base away, suggesting this may be a read error. The conserved phenylalanine or tryptophan normally closing the CDR3 is absent here, so this likely arose from a read error. The chain joins TRBV4-3 to TRBJ1-4; TRBD1 agrees at 9 bases. Per germline, CDR1 LGHNA and CDR2 YSLEER. The CDR3 spans 16 residues. After removal of 1 base from V and 5 bases from J, the junction contained 5 bases not matched to a gene. In DNA, the CDR3 is TGCGCCAGCAGCCAAGCCGAAGGGACAGGGAATGAAAAACTGTTTTCT. Amino acids: CASSQAEGTGNEKLFS.

This chain connects TRBV11-2 to TRBJ2-7, with 9 bases identical to TRBD1. The germline CDR1 and CDR2 sequences are SGHAT and FQNNGV. The junction had 10 bases not matched to a gene; V was cut back by 6 bases and J by 4 bases. The CDR3 loop spans 15 amino acids. The CDR3 loop reads CASRLGPGQGYEQYF. The CDR3 region has the DNA TGTGCCAGCAGACTAGGCCCCGGACAGGGGTACGAGCAGTACTTC.

A word on this clonotype: It may be a read error: a sequence one base away is much more abundant. The chain recombines TRBV6-2 or TRBV6-3 with TRBJ1-5; the D is unclear. The CDR3 is 14 residues long. Trimming removed 2 bases from V and 5 bases from J, with 10 bases in between. Germline V gives CDR1 MNHEY, CDR2 SVGEGT. The chain's CDR3 is CASSYREGYQPQHF. CDR3 sequence (DNA): TGTGCCAGCAGTTACAGGGAAGGTTATCAGCCCCAGCATTTT.

This clonotype was seen only a few times. This may be a read error, as it is one base from a much larger clone. The DNA for the CDR3 is TGCGGAGGACTAGCGGCGTTCACAGGTACGCAGTATTTT. Translating gives CGGLAAFTGTQYF. The chain links TRBV20-1 to TRBJ2-3; 10 nucleotides line up with TRBD2. Per germline, CDR1 DFQATT and CDR2 SNEGSKA (reference sequence). CDR3 size: 13 residues.

A few counts support this clonotype. This sequence may be a read error, since a much larger clone differs from it by one base. This CDR3 reads CSWSDTYAEAFF. In DNA form, the CDR3 reads TGCAGTTGGTCGGACACTTATGCTGAAGCTTTCTTT. This chain joins TRBV20-1 and TRBJ1-1, with D tentatively TRBD1 (5 bases). The CDR3 has 12 amino acids. Trimming stripped 8 bases from V and 6 bases from J, with 16 bases between. Per the germline V gene, CDR1 is DFQATT and CDR2 is SNEGSKA (reference sequence).

This clonotype was detected ten times or more. V usage is TRBV6-6 and J usage is TRBJ2-3; 11 bases align to TRBD2. Trimming removed 6 bases from V and 3 bases from J; junction bases left unmatched: 8. The length of the CDR3 is 16 residues. Germline V gene lookup returns CDR1 MNHNY and CDR2 SVGAGI (reference sequence). CDR3 in DNA: TGTGCCAGCAGCCCTGGGGGGACTAGCGGAACAGATACGCAGTATTTT. This translates into CASSPGGTSGTDTQYF.

As to this clonotype: A read error may explain this, as a much larger clone is one base away. The CDR3 reads CSAIPGSGKAGELFF. As DNA, the CDR3 is TGCAGTGCCATACCCGGGTCAGGGAAAGCCGGGGAGCTGTTTTTT. The chain combines TRBV20-1 with TRBJ2-2; maybe TRBD1 (5 bases). Between the trimmed V and J ends, which lost 6 bases and 6 bases, there was a span of 20 bases. The CDR3 runs 15 residues. CDR1 and CDR2 (germline): DFQATT, SNEGSKA (reference sequence).

Note on this clonotype: The junction differs from germline at one of its ends, possibly a read error. The rearrangement uses TRBV29-1 and TRBJ2-7; D may match TRBD1 or TRBD2 (5 bases each). Germline assignment: CDR1 SQVTM and CDR2 ANQGSEA. The CDR3 runs 13 residues. The DNA for the CDR3 is TGCAGCGTGTCCGGGCAGGGAGACTACGAGGAGTACTTC. Translation gives CSVSGQGDYEEYF.

This clonotype was seen once. V usage is TRBV20-1 and J usage is TRBJ2-1; D remains unclear. The V gene's germline CDR1 is DFQATT and CDR2 SNEGSKA (reference sequence). This CDR3 spans 15 amino acids. The CDR3 reads CNAPPFNRNINEQFF. The CDR3 bases are TGCAATGCCCCCCCCTTTAATCGGAATATCAATGAGCAGTTCTTC.